This section outlines one T cell receptor beta chain sequence together with its context. What this receptor recognizes is not known. Base qualities are not provided; no much larger clone lies one nucleotide away. Library generation was performed with the immunoSEQ multiplex PCR assay. TCRdb took over this immuneACCESS table, retaining in-frame rearrangements with V and J assigned. Such tables are incomplete; in checked studies, under half of the missing clones stem from an unresolved V gene, and the remainder is unexplained. This sample comprises over 70,000 clones, roughly 90% of them detected only once. The leading ten clones occupy 4% to 5% of the sample. This specimen comes from a study of technical replicates of blood from several donors (dated by TCRdb to about 2017). Sequencing was performed on PBMCs. The origin of this receptor is a human donor in good health. Some clones in this sample may be carry-over from other donors' samples.

CDR3 sequence: CASSQVSGGGTDTQYF. The sequence in DNA is TGTGCCAGCAGCCAGGTTAGCGGGGGAGGTACAGATACGCAGTATTTT. Rearrangement joined TRBV4-2 to TRBJ2-3; 9 central nucleotides agree with TRBD2. The CDR3 has 16 amino acids, counting the end cysteine and phenylalanine. The entry retains the CDR3 DNA only, 48 bases that are in frame from base 1. Clipping removes 3 bases from V and 3 bases from J, with 7 as the unmatched junction base count. The CDR1 and CDR2 encoded by the germline V gene are LGHNA and YNFKEQ.